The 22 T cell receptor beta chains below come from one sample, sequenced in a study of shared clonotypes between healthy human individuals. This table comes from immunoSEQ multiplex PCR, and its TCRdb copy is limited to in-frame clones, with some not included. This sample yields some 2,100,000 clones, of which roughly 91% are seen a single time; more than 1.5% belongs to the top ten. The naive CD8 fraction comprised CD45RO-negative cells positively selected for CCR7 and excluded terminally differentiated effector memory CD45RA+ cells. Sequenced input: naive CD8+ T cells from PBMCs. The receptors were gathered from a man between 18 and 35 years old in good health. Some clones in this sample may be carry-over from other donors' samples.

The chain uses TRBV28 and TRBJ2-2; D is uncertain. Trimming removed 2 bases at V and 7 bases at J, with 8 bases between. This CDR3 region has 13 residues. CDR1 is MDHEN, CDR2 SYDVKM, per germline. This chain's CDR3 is CASSLKWDGELFF. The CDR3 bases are TGTGCCAGCAGTTTAAAGTGGGACGGGGAGCTGTTTTTT.

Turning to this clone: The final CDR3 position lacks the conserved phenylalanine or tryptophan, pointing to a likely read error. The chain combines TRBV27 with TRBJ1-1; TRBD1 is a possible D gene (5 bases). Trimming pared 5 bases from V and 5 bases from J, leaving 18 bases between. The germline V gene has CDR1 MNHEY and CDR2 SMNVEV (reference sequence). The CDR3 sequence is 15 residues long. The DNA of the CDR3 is TGTGCCAGCAGTACATATCAGGGTTCGGGAACTGAAGCTTTCTCT. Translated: CASSTYQGSGTEAFS.

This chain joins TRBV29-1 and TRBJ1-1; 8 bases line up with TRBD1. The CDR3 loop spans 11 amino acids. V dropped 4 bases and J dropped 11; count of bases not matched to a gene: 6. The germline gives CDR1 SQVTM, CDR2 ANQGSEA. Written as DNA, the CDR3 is TGCAGCGTTGCCCAGGGGGCTGGGGCTTTCTTT. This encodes CSVAQGAGAFF. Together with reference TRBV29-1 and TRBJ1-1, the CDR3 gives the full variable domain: SAVISQKPSRDICQRGTSLTIQCQVDSQVTMMFWYRQQPGQSLTLIATANQGSEATYESGFVIDKFPISRPNLTFSTLTVSNMSPEDSSIYLCSVAQGAGAFFGQGTRLTVV.

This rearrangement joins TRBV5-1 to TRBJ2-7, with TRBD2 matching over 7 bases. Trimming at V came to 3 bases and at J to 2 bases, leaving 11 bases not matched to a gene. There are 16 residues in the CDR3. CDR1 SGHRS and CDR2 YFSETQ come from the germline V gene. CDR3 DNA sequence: TGCGCCAGCAGCTCCGGACGGGGCGGGAGTCCCTACGAGCAGTACTTC. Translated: CASSSGRGGSPYEQYF.

CDR3 in DNA: TGTGCCAGCAGCTCCCCCGGGACTACCTACAATGAGCAGTTCTTC. Translation: CASSSPGTTYNEQFF. J is TRBJ2-1 and V is TRBV11-2; TRBD2 matches at 7 bases. This CDR3 is built from 15 residues. Germline V CDR1 and CDR2: SGHAT, FQNNGV. Losses at the gene ends were 4 bases for V and 2 bases for J; bases not matched to a gene: 5.

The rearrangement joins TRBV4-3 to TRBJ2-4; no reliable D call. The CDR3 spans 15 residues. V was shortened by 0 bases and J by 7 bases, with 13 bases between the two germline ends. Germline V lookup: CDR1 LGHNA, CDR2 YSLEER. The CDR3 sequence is CASSQEGIGGNIQYF. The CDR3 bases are TGCGCCAGCAGCCAAGAAGGGATAGGCGGTAACATTCAGTACTTC.

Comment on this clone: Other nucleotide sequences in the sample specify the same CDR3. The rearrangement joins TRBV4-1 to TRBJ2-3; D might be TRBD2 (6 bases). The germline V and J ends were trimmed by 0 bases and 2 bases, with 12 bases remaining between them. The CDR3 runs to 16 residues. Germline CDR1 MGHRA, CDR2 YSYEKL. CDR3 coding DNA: TGCGCCAGCAGCCAAGATCGGGCGGGACTCACAGATACGCAGTATTTT. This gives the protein CASSQDRAGLTDTQYF.

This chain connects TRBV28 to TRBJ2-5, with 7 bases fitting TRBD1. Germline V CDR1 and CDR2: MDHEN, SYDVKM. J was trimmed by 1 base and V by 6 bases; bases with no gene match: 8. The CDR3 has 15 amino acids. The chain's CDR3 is CASRGRGTLQETQYF. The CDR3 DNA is TGTGCCAGCAGGGGCAGGGGGACGCTCCAAGAGACCCAGTACTTC.

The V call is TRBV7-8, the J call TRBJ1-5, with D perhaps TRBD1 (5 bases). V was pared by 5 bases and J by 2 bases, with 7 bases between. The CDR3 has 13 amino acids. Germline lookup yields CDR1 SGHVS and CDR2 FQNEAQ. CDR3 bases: TGTGCCAGCAGCCAGGGACGCAATCAGCCCCAGCATTTT. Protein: CASSQGRNQPQHF.

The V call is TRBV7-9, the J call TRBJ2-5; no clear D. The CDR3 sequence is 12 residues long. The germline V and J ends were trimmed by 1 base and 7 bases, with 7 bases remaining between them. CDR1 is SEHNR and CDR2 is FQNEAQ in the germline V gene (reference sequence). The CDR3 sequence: CASSLGTRTQYF. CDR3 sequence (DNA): TGTGCCAGCAGCTTAGGGACCAGGACCCAGTACTTC.

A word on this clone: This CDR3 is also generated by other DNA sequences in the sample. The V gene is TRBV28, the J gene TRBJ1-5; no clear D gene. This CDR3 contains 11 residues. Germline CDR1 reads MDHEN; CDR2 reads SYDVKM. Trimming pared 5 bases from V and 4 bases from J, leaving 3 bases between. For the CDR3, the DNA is TGTGCCAGCAGTGAAAATCAGCCCCAGCATTTT. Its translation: CASSENQPQHF.

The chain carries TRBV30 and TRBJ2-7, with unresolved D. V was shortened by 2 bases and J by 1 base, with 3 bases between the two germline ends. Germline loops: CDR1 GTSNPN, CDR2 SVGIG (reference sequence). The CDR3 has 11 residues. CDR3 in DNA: TGTGCCTGGAGTAGGTCCTACGAGCAGTACTTC. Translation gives CAWSRSYEQYF. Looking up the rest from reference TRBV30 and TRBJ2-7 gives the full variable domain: SQTIHQWPATLVQPVGSPLSLECTVEGTSNPNLYWYRQAAGRGLQLLFYSVGIGQISSEVPQNLSASRPQDRQFILSSKKLLLSDSGFYLCAWSRSYEQYFGPGTRLTVT.

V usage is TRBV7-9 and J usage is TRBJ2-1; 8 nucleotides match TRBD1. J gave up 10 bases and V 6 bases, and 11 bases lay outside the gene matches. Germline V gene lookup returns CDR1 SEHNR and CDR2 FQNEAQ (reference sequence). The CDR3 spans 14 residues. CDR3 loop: CASRLGPGGREQFF. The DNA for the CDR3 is TGTGCCAGCAGACTAGGCCCAGGGGGCCGAGAGCAGTTCTTC.

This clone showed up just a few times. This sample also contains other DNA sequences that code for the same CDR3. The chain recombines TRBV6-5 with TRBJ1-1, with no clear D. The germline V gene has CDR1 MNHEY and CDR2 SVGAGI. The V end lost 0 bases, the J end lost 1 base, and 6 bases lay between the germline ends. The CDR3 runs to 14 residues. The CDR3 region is CASSYSARNTEAFF. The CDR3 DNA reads TGTGCCAGCAGTTACTCAGCCAGGAACACTGAAGCTTTCTTT.

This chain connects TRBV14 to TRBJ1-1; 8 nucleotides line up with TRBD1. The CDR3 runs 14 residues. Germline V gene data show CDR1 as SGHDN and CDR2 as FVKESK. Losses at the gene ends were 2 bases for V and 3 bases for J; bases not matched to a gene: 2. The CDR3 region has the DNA TGTGCCAGCAGCCAACAGGGGGCGGACACTGAAGCTTTCTTT. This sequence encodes CASSQQGADTEAFF.

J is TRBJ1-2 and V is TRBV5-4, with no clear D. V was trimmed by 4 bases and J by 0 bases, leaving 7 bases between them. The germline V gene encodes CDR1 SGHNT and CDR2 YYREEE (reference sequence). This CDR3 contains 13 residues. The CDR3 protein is CASSPGANYGYTF. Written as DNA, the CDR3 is TGTGCCAGCAGCCCGGGAGCTAACTATGGCTACACCTTC.

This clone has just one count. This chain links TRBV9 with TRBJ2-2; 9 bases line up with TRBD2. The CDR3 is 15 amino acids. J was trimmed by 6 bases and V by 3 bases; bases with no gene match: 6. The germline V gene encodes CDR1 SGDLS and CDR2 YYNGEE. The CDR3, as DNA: TGTGCCAGCAGCGGCGAGCGGGGGGCGCCCGGGGAGCTGTTTTTT. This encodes CASSGERGAPGELFF.

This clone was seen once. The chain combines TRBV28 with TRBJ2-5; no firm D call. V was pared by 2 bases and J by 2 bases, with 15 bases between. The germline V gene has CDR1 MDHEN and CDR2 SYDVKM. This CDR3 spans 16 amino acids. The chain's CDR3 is CASSLPLQQIQETQYF. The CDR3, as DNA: TGTGCCAGCAGTTTACCCCTCCAACAGATACAAGAGACCCAGTACTTC. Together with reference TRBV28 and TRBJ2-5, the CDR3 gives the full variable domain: DVKVTQSSRYLVKRTGEKVFLECVQDMDHENMFWYRQDPGLGLRLIYFSYDVKMKEKGDIPEGYSVSREKKERFSLILESASTNQTSMYLCASSLPLQQIQETQYFGPGTRLLVL.

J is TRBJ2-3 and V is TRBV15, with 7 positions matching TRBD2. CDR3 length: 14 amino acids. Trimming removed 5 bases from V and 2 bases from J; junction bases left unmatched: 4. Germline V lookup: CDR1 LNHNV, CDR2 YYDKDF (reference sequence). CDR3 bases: TGTGCCACCAGCCCTAGCGGATTCACAGATACGCAGTATTTT. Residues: CATSPSGFTDTQYF.

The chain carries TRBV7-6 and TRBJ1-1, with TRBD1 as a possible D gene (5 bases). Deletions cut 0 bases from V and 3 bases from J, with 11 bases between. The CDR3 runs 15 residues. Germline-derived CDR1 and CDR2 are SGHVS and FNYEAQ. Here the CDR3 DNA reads TGTGCCAGCAGCTTAGCCCCCTCGGGGGACACTGAAGCTTTCTTT. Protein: CASSLAPSGDTEAFF.

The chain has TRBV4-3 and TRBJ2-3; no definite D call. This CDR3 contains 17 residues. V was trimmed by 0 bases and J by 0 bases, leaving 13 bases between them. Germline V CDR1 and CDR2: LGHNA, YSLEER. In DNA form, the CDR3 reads TGCGCCAGCAGCCAAGATGCCGGGCTTTTGAGCACAGATACGCAGTATTTT. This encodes CASSQDAGLLSTDTQYF.

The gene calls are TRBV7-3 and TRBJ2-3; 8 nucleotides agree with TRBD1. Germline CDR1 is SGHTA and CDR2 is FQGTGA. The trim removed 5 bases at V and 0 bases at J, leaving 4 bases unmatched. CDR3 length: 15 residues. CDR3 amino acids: CASSTTGGSTDTQYF. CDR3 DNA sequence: TGTGCCAGCAGCACCACAGGGGGGAGCACAGATACGCAGTATTTT.